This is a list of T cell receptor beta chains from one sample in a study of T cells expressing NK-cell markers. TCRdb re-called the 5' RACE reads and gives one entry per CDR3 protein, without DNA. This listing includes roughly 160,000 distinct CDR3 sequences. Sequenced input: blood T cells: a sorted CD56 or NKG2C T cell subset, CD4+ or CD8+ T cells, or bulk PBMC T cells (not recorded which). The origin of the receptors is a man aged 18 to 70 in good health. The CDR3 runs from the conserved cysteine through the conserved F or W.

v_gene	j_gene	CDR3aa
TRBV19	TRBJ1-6	CASSITRDSYNSPLHF
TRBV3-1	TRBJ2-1	CASSQVLAGGGYNEQFF
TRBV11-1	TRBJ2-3	CASSLADSYEVYTDTQYF
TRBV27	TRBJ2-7	CASSLGLAGGPLYEQYF
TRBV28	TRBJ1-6	CASSKILSSYNSPLHF
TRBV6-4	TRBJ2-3	CASSRQGATDTQYF
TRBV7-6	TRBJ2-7	CASSLAVDNLSYEQYF
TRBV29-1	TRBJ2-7	CSVISGSSYEQYF
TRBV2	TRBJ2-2	CASRDTTALPGVTGELFF
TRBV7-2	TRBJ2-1	CASSLAAGGKGLYNEQFF
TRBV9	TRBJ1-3	CASSPGGLILNTIYF
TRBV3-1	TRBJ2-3	CASSRTDRGTDTQYF
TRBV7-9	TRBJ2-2	CAQGLFDTGELFF
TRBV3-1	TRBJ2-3	CASSQDEGVDTDTQYF
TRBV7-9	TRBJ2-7	CASRREDRGLEQYF
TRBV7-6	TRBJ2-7	CASTQERPGDYEQYF
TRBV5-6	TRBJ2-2	CASSFLMNTGELFF
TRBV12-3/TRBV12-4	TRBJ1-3	CASTLDGISGNTIYF
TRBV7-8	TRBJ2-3	CASSTGLAADTQYF